The clone carrying this T cell receptor (beta chain) came up a few times. Its antigen is undetermined. The V and J ends lost 0 bases and 3 bases, in that order; junction bases with no gene match: 5. The germline V gene encodes CDR1 KGHSH and CDR2 LQKENI. This CDR3 is built from 15 residues. The data derive from a study of beta chain features in type 1 diabetes. Study-wide findings and caveats: Moderate but significant shortening of TCRB CDR3s was recorded in all four CD4+ subsets from Type 1 diabetes patients. It was not settled here whether HLA type affects TCRB rearrangement.

Reverse transcription of all isolated RNA meant that expressed TCRB transcripts were sequenced. Sequencing was performed with immunoSEQ multiplex PCR; in TCRdb, only in-frame clones are kept and a portion is missing. This table holds some 250,000 clones, approximately 14% found once. Sequences were obtained from naive CD4+ T cells from blood. This TCR was recovered from a man aged 25 to 40 with type 1 diabetes. The V and J genes are TRBV18 and TRBJ2-7; 7 positions match TRBD2. CDR3 in amino acids: CASSPPVGRGYEQYF. Written as DNA, the CDR3 is TGTGCCAGCTCACCACCGGTAGGGAGGGGCTACGAGCAGTACTTC.